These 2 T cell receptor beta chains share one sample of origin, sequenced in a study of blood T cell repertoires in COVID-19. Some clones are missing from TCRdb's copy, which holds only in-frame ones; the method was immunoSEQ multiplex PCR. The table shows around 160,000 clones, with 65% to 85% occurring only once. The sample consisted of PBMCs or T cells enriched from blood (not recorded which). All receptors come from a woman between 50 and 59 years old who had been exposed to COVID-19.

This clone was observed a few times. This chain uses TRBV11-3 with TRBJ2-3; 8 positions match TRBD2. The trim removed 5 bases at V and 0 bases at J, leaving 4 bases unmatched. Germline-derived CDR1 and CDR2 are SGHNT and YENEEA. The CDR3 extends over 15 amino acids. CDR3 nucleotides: TGTGCCAGCAGCCGGAGCGGGGGCAGCACAGATACGCAGTATTTT. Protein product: CASSRSGGSTDTQYF. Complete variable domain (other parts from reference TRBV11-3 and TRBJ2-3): EAGVVQSPRYKIIEKKQPVAFWCNPISGHNTLYWYLQNLGQGPELLIRYENEEAVDDSQLPKDRFSAERLKGVDSTLKIQPAELGDSAVYLCASSRSGGSTDTQYFGPGTRLTVL.

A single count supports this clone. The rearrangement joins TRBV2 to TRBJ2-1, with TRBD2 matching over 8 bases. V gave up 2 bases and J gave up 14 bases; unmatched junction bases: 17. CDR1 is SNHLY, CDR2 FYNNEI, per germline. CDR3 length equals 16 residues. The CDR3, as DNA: TGTGCCAGCAGTGAACCCCTAGCGGGCGGGGAATCGTACGAGTTCTTC. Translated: CASSEPLAGGESYEFF.